This T cell receptor (beta chain) is drawn from a study of blood T cell repertoires in COVID-19. Study background: Samples taken during acute and convalescent COVID-19 were collected in the United States, Italy and Spain. In each case, the material was cDNA or gDNA derived from T cells, B-cell-depleted T cells, or PBMCs.

The CDR3 totals 15 residues. Trimming removed 0 bases from V and 2 bases from J, with 11 bases in between. Germline CDR1 reads LNHNV; CDR2 reads YYDKDF (reference sequence). This clone was detected only once. Under the authors' procedure: Amplifying reference gene primers gave estimates of nucleated cell counts. The repertoire was sequenced with immunoSEQ multiplex PCR; TCRdb's copy has only in-frame clones and lacks some. V, J and clone size were drawn from that table, and D and trimming were deduced from the DNA. The sample consists of hundreds of thousands of clones, 83% of them appearing once. The chain links TRBV15 to TRBJ2-7; D may be TRBD1 (6 bases). The sequencing input was peripheral blood. The TCR originated in a woman in her 40s with active or convalescent COVID-19. CDR3 amino acids: CATSRDRDITYEQYF. CDR3 DNA: TGTGCCACCAGCAGAGATCGGGACATAACCTACGAGCAGTACTTC.